The rows below give T cell receptor beta chains drawn from one sample of a study of neurological immune-mediated disorders. Each CDR3 protein is one row after TCRdb ran MiXCR on the 5' RACE reads. Altogether 23,000 or so distinct CDR3 sequences are present, about an eighth being singletons, with the ten largest covering around 12%. Input material: PBMCs. The receptor source for this set is a woman aged 55-70 years with HTLV-1-associated myelopathy (HAM/TSP). The CDR3 runs from the conserved cysteine through the conserved F or W. D genes are given only for firm matches. Expanded clones are given a class, and other clones once, few, many or no size at all.

medium-sized	NA	TRBV7-2	13	TRBJ2-5	CASSFREGETQYF	TGTGCCAGCAGCTTCCGAGAGGGAGAGACCCAGTACTTC
many	NA	TRBV5-6	17	TRBJ1-6	CASSLAPTGEANSPLHF	TGTGCCAGCAGCTTGGCCCCGACAGGAGAAGCGAATTCACCCCTCCACTTT
many	TRBD1	TRBV5-1	17	TRBJ2-3	CASSPGTGGTRLDTQYF	TGCGCCAGCAGCCCCGGGACAGGGGGCACGAGGTTGGATACGCAGTATTTT
many	NA	TRBV20-1	12	TRBJ1-3	CSARPQGNTIYF	TGCAGTGCTAGGCCCCAGGGAAACACCATATATTTT
many	NA	TRBV11-2	12	TRBJ1-3	CASRGLEEEIYF	TGTGCCAGCAGAGGACTGGAGGAGGAGATATATTTT
many	TRBD2	TRBV10-3	20	TRBJ2-1	CAISESRGVTSGKNYNEQFF	TGTGCCATCAGTGAGTCCAGGGGTGTGACTAGCGGGAAGAACTACAATGAGCAGTTCTTC
many	NA	TRBV5-1	14	TRBJ1-2	CASSPRLDSYGYTF	TGCGCCAGCAGCCCCCGCCTAGACAGCTATGGCTACACCTTC
many	TRBD2	TRBV7-2	16	TRBJ2-7	CASSPDGTSGGYEQYF	TGTGCCAGCAGCCCCGATGGGACTAGCGGGGGGTACGAGCAGTACTTC
many	NA	TRBV27	12	TRBJ2-7	CASRDFSYEQYF	TGTGCCAGCAGGGATTTCTCCTACGAGCAGTACTTC
few	NA	TRBV20-1	11	TRBJ2-3	CSARTTDTQYF	TGCAGTGCTCGGACTACAGATACGCAGTATTTT
many	TRBD1	TRBV20-1	16	TRBJ1-2	CSARASGTGLLGGYTF	TGCAGTGCTAGAGCTTCGGGGACAGGGCTACTGGGTGGCTACACCTTC
many	NA	TRBV20-1	14	TRBJ2-7	CSAPWGRASYEQYF	TGCAGTGCTCCCTGGGGCAGGGCTTCCTACGAGCAGTACTTC
NA	TRBD1	TRBV27	17	TRBJ1-4	CASSFWTGILGDEKLFF	TGTGCCAGCAGTTTTTGGACAGGGATATTAGGGGATGAAAAACTGTTTTTT
few	TRBD2	TRBV20-1	13	TRBJ2-7	CSARGTREYEQYF	TGCAGTGCTAGAGGGACTAGAGAGTACGAGCAGTACTTC
NA	NA	TRBV19	14	TRBJ1-2	CASSIALWEYVYTF	TGTGCCAGTAGTATAGCACTGTGGGAATATGTCTACACCTTC
many	NA	TRBV4-1	16	TRBJ2-3	CASSRTGGGITDTQYF	TGCGCCAGCAGCCGCACGGGGGGCGGAATTACAGATACGCAGTATTTT
many	NA	TRBV5-1	16	TRBJ2-1	CASSPRGAAEYNEQFF	TGCGCCAGCAGCCCGAGGGGAGCGGCCGAGTACAATGAGCAGTTCTTC
medium-sized	NA	TRBV20-1	14	TRBJ2-7	CSASGTLNPYEQYF	TGCAGTGCTAGCGGGACACTAAACCCCTACGAGCAGTACTTC
many	NA	TRBV29-1	11	TRBJ1-2	CSVVAGRGYTF	TGCAGCGTTGTGGCAGGGCGAGGCTACACCTTC
many	TRBD1	TRBV5-1	15	TRBJ2-2	CASSRTGASTGELFF	TGCGCCAGCAGTAGGACAGGGGCCTCCACCGGGGAGCTGTTTTTT
NA	TRBD1	TRBV30	12	TRBJ1-1	CAWSTGGTEAFF	TGTGCCTGGAGTACAGGGGGGACTGAAGCTTTCTTT
many	NA	TRBV5-1	10	TRBJ2-7	CASSFAEQYF	TGCGCCAGCAGCTTTGCCGAGCAGTACTTC
many	NA	TRBV2	11	TRBJ2-3	CASRNRDRQYF	TGTGCCAGCAGAAACCGGGACCGGCAGTATTTT
many	TRBD1	TRBV18	17	TRBJ1-1	CASSLRGQGGMNTEAFF	TGTGCCAGCTCCCTACGGGGACAGGGGGGGATGAACACTGAAGCTTTCTTT
many	NA	TRBV5-1	16	TRBJ2-2	CASRDERGAFTGELFF	TGCGCCAGCAGAGACGAACGGGGGGCATTCACCGGGGAGCTGTTTTTT
many	NA	TRBV7-8	14	TRBJ2-1	CASSLLARDNEQFF	TGTGCCAGCAGCCTGCTAGCGAGAGACAATGAGCAGTTCTTC
many	NA	TRBV7-2	15	TRBJ1-3	CASSQGSASGNTIYF	TGTGCCAGCTCCCAAGGGTCAGCAAGTGGAAACACCATATATTTT
many	NA	TRBV4-1	19	TRBJ2-6	CASSQPVGALTSGANVLTF	TGCGCCAGCAGCCAACCCGTGGGGGCGCTTACCTCTGGGGCCAACGTCCTGACTTTC
many	NA	TRBV7-6	13	TRBJ2-7	CASSSGLAGEQYF	TGTGCCAGCAGCTCGGGGTTGGCCGGCGAGCAGTACTTC
many	TRBD1	TRBV20-1	13	TRBJ1-2	CSASRQGSYGYTF	TGCAGTGCTAGTAGACAGGGGAGCTATGGCTACACCTTC
NA	NA	TRBV11-2	15	TRBJ2-3	CASSLGGRSTDMQYF	TGTGCCAGCAGCTTAGGCGGGCGTAGCACAGATATGCAGTATTTT
NA	NA	TRBV18	12	TRBJ1-1	CASSPIQTEAFF	TGTGCCAGCTCACCAATACAAACTGAAGCTTTCTTT
many	TRBD1	TRBV20-1	12	TRBJ1-1	CSGLTGRTEAFF	TGCAGTGGCCTGACAGGGAGGACTGAAGCTTTCTTT
many	NA	TRBV5-1	16	TRBJ2-3	CASSLVGPGGTDTQYF	TGCGCCAGCAGCTTGGTTGGTCCTGGGGGAACAGATACGCAGTATTTT
many	NA	TRBV19	14	TRBJ2-7	CASSRGHAIYEQYF	TGTGCCAGTAGTAGGGGACACGCCATCTACGAGCAGTACTTC
many	NA	TRBV7-9	18	TRBJ1-6	CASSPSNGGRGYNSPLHF	TGTGCCAGCAGCCCTTCCAATGGAGGCCGCGGATATAATTCACCCCTCCACTTT
NA	NA	TRBV19	16	TRBJ1-1	CASSQIRGAKNTEAFF	TGTGCCAGTAGTCAGATTCGAGGGGCCAAAAACACTGAAGCTTTCTTT